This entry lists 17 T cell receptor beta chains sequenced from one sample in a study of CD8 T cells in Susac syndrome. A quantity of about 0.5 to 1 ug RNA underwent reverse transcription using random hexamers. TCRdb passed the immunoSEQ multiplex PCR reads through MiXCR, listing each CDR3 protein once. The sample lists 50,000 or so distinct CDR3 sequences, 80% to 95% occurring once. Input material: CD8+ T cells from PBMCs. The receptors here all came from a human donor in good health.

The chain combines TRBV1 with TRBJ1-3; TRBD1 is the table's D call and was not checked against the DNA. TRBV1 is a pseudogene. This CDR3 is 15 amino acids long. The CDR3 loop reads CTSSRRGPRGNTIYF. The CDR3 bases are TGCACCAGCAGCCGCAGGGGGCCGCGGGGAAACACCATATATTTT.

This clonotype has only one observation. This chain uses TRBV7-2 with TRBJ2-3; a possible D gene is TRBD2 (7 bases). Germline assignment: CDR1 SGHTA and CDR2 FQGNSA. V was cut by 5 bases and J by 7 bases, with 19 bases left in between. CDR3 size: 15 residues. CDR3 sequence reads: CASSPEGGGPYTQYF. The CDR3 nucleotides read TGTGCCAGCAGCCCCGAGGGGGGAGGGCCATATACGCAGTATTTT.

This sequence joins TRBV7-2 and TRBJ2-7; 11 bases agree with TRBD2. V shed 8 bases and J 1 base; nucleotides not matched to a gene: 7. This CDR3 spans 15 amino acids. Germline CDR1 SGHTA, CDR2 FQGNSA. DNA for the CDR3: TGTGCCAGCGGGGACCTAGCGGGAGGATCCTACGAGCAGTACTTC. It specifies CASGDLAGGSYEQYF. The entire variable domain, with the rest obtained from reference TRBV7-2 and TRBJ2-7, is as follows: GAGVSQSPSNKVTEKGKDVELRCDPISGHTALYWYRQSLGQGLEFLIYFQGNSAPDKSGLPSDRFSAERTGGSVSTLTIQRTQQEDSAVYLCASGDLAGGSYEQYFGPGTRLTVT.

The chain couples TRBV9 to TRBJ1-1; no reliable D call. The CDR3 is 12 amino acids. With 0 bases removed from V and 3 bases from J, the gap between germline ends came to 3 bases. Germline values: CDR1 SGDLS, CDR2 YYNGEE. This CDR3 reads CASSVGDTEAFF. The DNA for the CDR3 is TGTGCCAGCAGCGTAGGGGACACTGAAGCTTTCTTT.

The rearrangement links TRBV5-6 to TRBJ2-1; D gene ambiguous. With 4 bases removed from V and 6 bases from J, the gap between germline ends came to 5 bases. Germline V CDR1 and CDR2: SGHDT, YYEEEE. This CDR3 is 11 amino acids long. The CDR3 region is CASSHLNEQFF. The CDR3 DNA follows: TGTGCCAGCAGCCATCTCAATGAGCAGTTCTTC.

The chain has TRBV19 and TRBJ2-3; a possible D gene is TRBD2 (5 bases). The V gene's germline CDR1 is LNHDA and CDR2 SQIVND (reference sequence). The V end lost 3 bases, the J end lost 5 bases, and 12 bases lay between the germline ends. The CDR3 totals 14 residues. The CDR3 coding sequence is TGTGCCAGTAGTATCTTTGGACTTAAAGATACGCAGTATTTT. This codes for CASSIFGLKDTQYF.

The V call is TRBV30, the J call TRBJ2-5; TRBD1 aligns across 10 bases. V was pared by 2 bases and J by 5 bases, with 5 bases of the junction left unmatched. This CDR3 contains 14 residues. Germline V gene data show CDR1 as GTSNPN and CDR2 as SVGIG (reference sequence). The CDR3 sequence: CAWSPGTGDETQYF. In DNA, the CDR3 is TGTGCCTGGAGTCCCGGGACAGGGGACGAGACCCAGTACTTC. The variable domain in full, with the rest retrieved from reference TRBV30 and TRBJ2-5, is SQTIHQWPATLVQPVGSPLSLECTVEGTSNPNLYWYRQAAGRGLQLLFYSVGIGQISSEVPQNLSASRPQDRQFILSSKKLLLSDSGFYLCAWSPGTGDETQYFGPGTRLLVL.

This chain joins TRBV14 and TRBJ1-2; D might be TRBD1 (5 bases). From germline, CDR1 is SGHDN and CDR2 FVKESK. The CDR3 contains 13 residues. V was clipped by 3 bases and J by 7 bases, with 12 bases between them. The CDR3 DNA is TGTGCCAGCAGCCATGGGGGGAGTGGTGGCTACACCTTC. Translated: CASSHGGSGGYTF.

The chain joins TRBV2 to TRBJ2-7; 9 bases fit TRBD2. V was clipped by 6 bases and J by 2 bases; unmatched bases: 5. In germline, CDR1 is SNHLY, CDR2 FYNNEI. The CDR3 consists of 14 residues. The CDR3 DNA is TGTGCCAGCAGGGGCGGGAGGGCCACCTACGAGCAGTACTTC. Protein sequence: CASRGGRATYEQYF.

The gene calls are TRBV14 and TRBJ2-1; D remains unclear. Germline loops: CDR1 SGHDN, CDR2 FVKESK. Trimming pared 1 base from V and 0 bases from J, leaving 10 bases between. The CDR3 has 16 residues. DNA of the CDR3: TGTGCCAGCAGCCAAGTCGGTGGTAGCTCCTACAATGAGCAGTTCTTC. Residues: CASSQVGGSSYNEQFF. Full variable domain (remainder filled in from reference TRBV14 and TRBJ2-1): EAGVTQFPSHSVIEKGQTVTLRCDPISGHDNLYWYRRVMGKEIKFLLHFVKESKQDESGMPNNRFLAERTGGTYSTLKVQPAELEDSGVYFCASSQVGGSSYNEQFFGPGTRLTVL.

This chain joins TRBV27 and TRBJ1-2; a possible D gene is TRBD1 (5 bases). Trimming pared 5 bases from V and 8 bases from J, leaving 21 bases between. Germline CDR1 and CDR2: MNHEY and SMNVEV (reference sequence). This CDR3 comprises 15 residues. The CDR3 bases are TGTGCCAGCAGTCCACTGACAGCCGGTTTTGACGGCTACACCTTC. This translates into CASSPLTAGFDGYTF.

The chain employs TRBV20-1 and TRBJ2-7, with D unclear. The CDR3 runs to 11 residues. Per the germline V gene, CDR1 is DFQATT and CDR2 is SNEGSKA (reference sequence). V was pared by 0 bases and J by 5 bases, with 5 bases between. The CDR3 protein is CSARDSHEQYF. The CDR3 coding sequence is TGCAGTGCTAGAGATAGCCACGAGCAGTACTTC.

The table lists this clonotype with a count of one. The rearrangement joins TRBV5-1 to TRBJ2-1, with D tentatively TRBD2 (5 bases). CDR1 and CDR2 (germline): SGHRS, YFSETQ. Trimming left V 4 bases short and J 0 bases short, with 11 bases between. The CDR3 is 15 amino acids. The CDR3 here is CASSTERISYNEQFF. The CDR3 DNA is TGCGCCAGCAGCACCGAGCGGATCTCCTACAATGAGCAGTTCTTC. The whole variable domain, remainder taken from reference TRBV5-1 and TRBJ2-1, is KAGVTQTPRYLIKTRGQQVTLSCSPISGHRSVSWYQQTPGQGLQFLFEYFSETQRNKGNFPGRFSGRQFSNSRSEMNVSTLELGDSALYLCASSTERISYNEQFFGPGTRLTVL.

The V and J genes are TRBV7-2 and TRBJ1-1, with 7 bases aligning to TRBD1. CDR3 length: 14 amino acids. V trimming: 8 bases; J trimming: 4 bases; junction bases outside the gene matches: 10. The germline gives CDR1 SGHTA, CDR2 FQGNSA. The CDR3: CASRQEGAGTEAFF. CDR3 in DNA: TGTGCCAGCCGTCAGGAGGGGGCGGGCACTGAAGCTTTCTTT.

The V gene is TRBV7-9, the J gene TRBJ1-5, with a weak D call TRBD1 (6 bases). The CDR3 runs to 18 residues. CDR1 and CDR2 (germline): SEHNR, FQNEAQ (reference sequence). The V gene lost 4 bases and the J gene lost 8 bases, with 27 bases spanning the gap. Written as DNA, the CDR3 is TGTGCCAGCAGCTCCGAAGCGCGGACAGAGCCCAGTATGAAGCCCCAGCATTTT. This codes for CASSSEARTEPSMKPQHF.

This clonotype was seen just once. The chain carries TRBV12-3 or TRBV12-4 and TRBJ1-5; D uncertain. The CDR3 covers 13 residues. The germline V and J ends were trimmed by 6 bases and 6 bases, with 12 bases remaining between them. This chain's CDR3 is CASSFGRFQPQHF. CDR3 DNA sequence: TGTGCCAGCAGCTTCGGGCGGTTTCAGCCCCAGCATTTT.

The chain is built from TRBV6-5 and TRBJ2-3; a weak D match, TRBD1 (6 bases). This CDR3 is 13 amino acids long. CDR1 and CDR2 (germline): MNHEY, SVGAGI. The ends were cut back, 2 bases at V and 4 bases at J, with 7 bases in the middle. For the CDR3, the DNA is TGTGCCAGCAGTTACGGGGGCGCAGATACGCAGTATTTT. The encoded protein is CASSYGGADTQYF.